Given below is one TCR beta chain in context. Germline loops: CDR1 SGDLS, CDR2 YYNGEE. Between the trimmed V and J ends, which lost 0 bases and 2 bases, there was a span of 15 bases. This CDR3 has 17 residues. RNA, at roughly 0.45 to 1 ug, was reverse transcribed with random hexamers. Multiplex immunoSEQ PCR targeted 54 Vbeta and 13 Jbeta TCR beta segments. Each CDR3 protein gets one entry after TCRdb re-called the immunoSEQ multiplex PCR reads with MiXCR. The data contain more than 150,000 distinct CDR3 sequences, approximately 96% of them seen just once; the ten biggest clones take up roughly 0.19%. The sample belongs to a study of CD8 T cells in Susac syndrome. Relapsing-remitting disease, either stable or active, was present in the treatment-naive patients who were the multiple sclerosis controls. Bulk CD8+ and CD4+ cells came from magnetic negative isolation; CD8+ TEMRA by FACS.

The sample comprised CD8+ T cells from PBMCs. The sequence came from a human donor with multiple sclerosis. The chain links TRBV9 to TRBJ2-1; D assignment may be TRBD1 or TRBD2 (5 bases each). Written as DNA, the CDR3 is TGTGCCAGCAGCGTAGAGGGGTCTAGCCGGCCCTACAATGAGCAGTTCTTC. Protein: CASSVEGSSRPYNEQFF.